There are a few counts of the clone carrying this T cell receptor beta chain. What it binds is not known. TCRdb reanalysed the reads using MiXCR and keeps one entry per CDR3 protein. The sample records around 360,000 distinct CDR3 sequences, about a third being singletons. The V segment lost 1 base and the J segment 5 bases; nucleotides outside the gene matches: 12. CDR3 size: 18 residues. CDR1 KGHSH and CDR2 LQKENI come from the germline V gene. This sample was taken from a study of T cell repertoires in cytomegalovirus infection. In the study overall: In the study, CMV epitopes included recently identified HLA-C-restricted and well-studied HLA-B-restricted ones.

Study observations and caveats: The cumulative frequency of public TCR beta families distinguished individuals who carried CMV together with the relevant HLA.

The V call is TRBV18, the J call TRBJ2-1; 9 nucleotides align to TRBD1. The source of this sequence is a human donor in good health (CMV status not recorded). Some clones in this sample may be carry-over from other donors' samples. The sample in question was cultured PBMCs, obtained from culture after CMV antigen stimulation. Written as DNA, the CDR3 is TGTGCCAGCTCACCACGGGGGACAGGGTCGGGGTCAAACAATGAGCAGTTCTTC. As protein: CASSPRGTGSGSNNEQFF.